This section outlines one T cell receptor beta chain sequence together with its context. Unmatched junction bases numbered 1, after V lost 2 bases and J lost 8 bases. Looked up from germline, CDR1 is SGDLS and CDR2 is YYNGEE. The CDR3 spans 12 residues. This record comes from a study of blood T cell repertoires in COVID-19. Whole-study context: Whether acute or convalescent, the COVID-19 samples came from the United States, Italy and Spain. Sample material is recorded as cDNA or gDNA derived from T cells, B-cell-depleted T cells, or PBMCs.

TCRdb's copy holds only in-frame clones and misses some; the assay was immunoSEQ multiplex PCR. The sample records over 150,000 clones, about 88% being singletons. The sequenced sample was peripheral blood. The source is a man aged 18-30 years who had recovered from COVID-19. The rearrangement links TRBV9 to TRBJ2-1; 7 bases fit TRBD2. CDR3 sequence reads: CASSVLADEQFF. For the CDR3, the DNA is TGTGCCAGCAGCGTGCTAGCGGATGAGCAGTTCTTC. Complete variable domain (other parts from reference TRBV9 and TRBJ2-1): DSGVTQTPKHLITATGQRVTLRCSPRSGDLSVYWYQQSLDQGLQFLIQYYNGEERAKGNILERFSAQQFPDLHSELNLSSLELGDSALYFCASSVLADEQFFGPGTRLTVL.